This T cell receptor (beta chain) was recorded in a study of cytomegalovirus exposure and HLA in healthy donors. About the study: A later analysis reported the same platform for the roughly 110 validation repertoires and the 666 first-cohort repertoires. Study outcomes and limitations: Most TCR sequences proved rare, with some public TCRs found in many donors. A classifier reportedly called cytomegalovirus status with high sensitivity and specificity. In vitro checks showed that a few CMV-associated chains really do target CMV antigens.

The table came from immunoSEQ multiplex PCR; TCRdb's copy has only in-frame clones and leaves some out. The top ten hold around 3.3% of the sample, which has about 130,000 clones, around 92% seen once. Regarding this clone: No antigen is known for it.

The CDR3 length is 16 residues. J was trimmed by 4 bases and V by 5 bases; bases with no gene match: 13. From germline, CDR1 is MNHEY and CDR2 SMNVEV (reference sequence). The genes are TRBV27 and TRBJ2-5, with TRBD1 identical over 7 bases. This TCR was sampled from a man aged 25-45 years in good health and CMV-seronegative. Specimen: PBMCs. CDR3 bases: TGTGCCAGCAGTCAGACGACAGGGTTGGTTGGAGAGACCCAGTACTTC. Protein sequence: CASSQTTGLVGETQYF.